This entry lists 8 T cell receptor beta chains sequenced from one sample in a study of cytomegalovirus exposure and HLA in healthy donors. PCR primers comprised 60 Vbeta and 13 Jbeta primers. The protocol was immunoSEQ multiplex PCR, while the TCRdb copy is restricted to in-frame clones and leaves out a portion. This listing includes some 110,000 clones. Sequenced material: PBMCs. The receptor set was obtained from a man between 18 and 29 years old in good health and CMV-seronegative.

The chain links TRBV6-1 to TRBJ2-5; tentatively, D is TRBD1 (6 bases). The germline gives CDR1 MNHNS, CDR2 SASEGT. CDR3 length equals 15 residues. V was pared by 2 bases and J by 1 base, with 11 bases between. The CDR3 DNA sequence: TGTGCCAGCAGTGAAAACAGGGCGAGCCAAGAGACCCAGTACTTC. It codes for CASSENRASQETQYF.

The V gene is TRBV9, the J gene TRBJ2-7; 8 bases are a match to TRBD2. The V and J ends lost 4 bases and 7 bases, in that order; junction bases with no gene match: 13. Germline V gene data show CDR1 as SGDLS and CDR2 as YYNGEE. The CDR3 runs to 15 residues. The CDR3 nucleotides are TGTGCCAGCAGCTTAATAGCGGGGCCCTCTCGTGAGCAGTACTTC. Encoded protein: CASSLIAGPSREQYF.

The CDR3 nucleotides are TGTGCCAGCAGCGAGACGGGACAGGGGGCAAGGGGAAGGTCCGGGGAGCTGTTTTTT. Protein product: CASSETGQGARGRSGELFF. The rearrangement links TRBV7-3 to TRBJ2-2; 12 nucleotides agree with TRBD1. Germline lookup yields CDR1 SGHTA and CDR2 FQGTGA. The junction had 16 bases not matched to a gene; V was cut back by 5 bases and J by 6 bases. This CDR3 comprises 19 residues.

V is TRBV6-5 and J is TRBJ1-1, with D perhaps TRBD1 (5 bases). Germline V gene data show CDR1 as MNHEY and CDR2 as SVGAGI. The CDR3 loop spans 15 amino acids. V was shortened by 0 bases and J by 4 bases, with 12 bases between the two germline ends. The CDR3 DNA reads TGTGCCAGCAGTTACTCGAAGTCGGGGGGCACTGAAGCTTTCTTT. Translating gives CASSYSKSGGTEAFF.

The genes are TRBV19 and TRBJ2-5, with 10 bases fitting TRBD1. The CDR3 contains 17 residues. The germline V gene has CDR1 LNHDA and CDR2 SQIVND (reference sequence). V was pared by 3 bases and J by 5 bases, with 12 bases of the junction left unmatched. This CDR3 is CASSIGQGVGSSETQYF. CDR3 in DNA: TGTGCCAGTAGTATCGGACAGGGGGTAGGTAGCAGCGAGACCCAGTACTTC.

The V call is TRBV6-1, the J call TRBJ1-6; D not resolved. The CDR3 sequence is 17 residues long. V shed 1 base and J shed 9 bases, with 19 bases lying between them. Germline loops: CDR1 MNHNS, CDR2 SASEGT. The CDR3 here is CASSEEIQLAVRSPLHF. CDR3 sequence (DNA): TGTGCCAGCAGTGAAGAGATTCAACTCGCTGTTCGTTCACCCCTCCACTTT.

This chain joins TRBV30 and TRBJ2-5, with 7 bases that match TRBD2. The CDR3 is made up of 14 amino acids. The V segment lost 4 bases and the J segment 4 bases; nucleotides outside the gene matches: 9. Germline V gene data show CDR1 as GTSNPN and CDR2 as SVGIG (reference sequence). The CDR3 DNA is TGTGCCTGGATCCCCCGGGGGGTTCGAGAGACCCAGTACTTC. Amino acids: CAWIPRGVRETQYF.

The chain recombines TRBV7-9 with TRBJ1-4; D is undetermined. CDR3 size: 14 residues. Deletions cut 7 bases from V and 6 bases from J, with 15 bases between. CDR1 is SEHNR, CDR2 FQNEAQ, per germline (reference sequence). As DNA, the CDR3 is TGTGCCAGCACCACCAGTGGGAGGGATGAAAAACTGTTTTTT. Protein sequence: CASTTSGRDEKLFF.